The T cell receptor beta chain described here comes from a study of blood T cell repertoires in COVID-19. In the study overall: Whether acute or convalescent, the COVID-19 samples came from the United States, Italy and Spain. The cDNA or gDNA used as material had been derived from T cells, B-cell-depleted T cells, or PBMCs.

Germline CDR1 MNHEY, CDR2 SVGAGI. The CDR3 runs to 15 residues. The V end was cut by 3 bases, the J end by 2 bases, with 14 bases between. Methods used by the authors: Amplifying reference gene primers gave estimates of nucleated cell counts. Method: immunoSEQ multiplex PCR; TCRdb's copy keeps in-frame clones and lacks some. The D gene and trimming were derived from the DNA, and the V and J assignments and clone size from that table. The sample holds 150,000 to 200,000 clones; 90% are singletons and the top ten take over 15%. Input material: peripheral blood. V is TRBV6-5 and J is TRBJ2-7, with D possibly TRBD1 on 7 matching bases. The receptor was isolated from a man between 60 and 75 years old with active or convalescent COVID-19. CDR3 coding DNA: TGTGCCAGCAGTTATTTGGCAGGGGGGACCTACGAGCAGTACTTC. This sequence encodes CASSYLAGGTYEQYF.